The 2 T cell receptor beta chains presented below share a single source sample, sequenced in a study of tissue T cells after allogeneic stem cell transplantation. Profiled with immunoSEQ multiplex PCR; TCRdb holds only in-frame clones, not every one. The repertoire holds tens of thousands of clones, with 72% as singletons. Sequenced sample: spleen. The source of these receptors is a female BALB/c mouse in good health. The MHC haplotype of this mouse line is H2-d.

A few counts support this clone. Mouse gene names and germline throughout. Sequencing ends 1 residue short of the CDR3 end; the germline J gene provides the rest. V is TRBV5 and J is TRBJ2-7, with D hard to call. Per the germline V gene, CDR1 is LGHNA and CDR2 is YNLKQL (reference sequence). The CDR3 consists of 13 residues. V was trimmed by 1 base and J by 0 bases, leaving 4 bases between them. CDR3 protein: CASSQVSSYEQYF. The CDR3 DNA, read in part, is TGTGCCAGCAGCCAAGTAAGCTCCTATGAACAGTAC.

This clone was counted once. Gene names are mouse gene names. The CDR3 end is not reached by the read, which stops 1 residue before it; the germline J gene fills it in. The J gene is TRBJ2-2, the V gene TRBV4; 8 bases are a match to TRBD2. This CDR3 is built from 14 residues. In germline, CDR1 is LGHDT, CDR2 YNNKQL (reference sequence). V shed 6 bases, J shed 2 bases, and the junction held 2 bases outside the gene matches. CDR3 sequence: CASRRLGNTGQLYF. Partial CDR3 DNA: TGTGCCAGCAGGAGACTGGGGAACACCGGGCAGCTCTAC. Complete variable domain (other parts from reference TRBV4 and TRBJ2-2): ETAVFQTPNYHVTQVGNEVSFNCKQTLGHDTMYWYKQDSKKLLKIMFSYNNKQLIVNETVPRRFSPQSSDKAHLNLRIKSVEPEDSAVYLCASRRLGNTGQLYFGEGSKLTVL.